These 16 T cell receptor beta chains came from one sample sequenced in a study of CD8 T cells in Susac syndrome. RNA amounts of about 0.45 to 1 ug underwent reverse transcription with random hexamers. TCRdb itself ran the immunoSEQ multiplex PCR reads through MiXCR, one entry per CDR3 protein. The sample lists roughly 150,000 distinct CDR3 sequences; around 96% were seen once. Sequences were obtained from CD4+ T cells from PBMCs. The receptors derive from a human donor with Susac syndrome.

V is TRBV25-1 and J is TRBJ2-7; 7 bases line up with TRBD1. This CDR3 is built from 14 residues. V shed 5 bases and J 2 bases; nucleotides not matched to a gene: 6. Looked up from germline, CDR1 is MGHDK and CDR2 is SYGVNS. CDR3: CASSRTGHTYEQYF. The CDR3 DNA reads TGTGCCAGCAGTCGGACAGGACATACCTACGAGCAGTACTTC.

The V call is TRBV29-1, the J call TRBJ2-2, with 7 nucleotides matching TRBD2. The V segment lost 7 bases and the J segment 5 bases; nucleotides outside the gene matches: 10. Germline CDR1 SQVTM, CDR2 ANQGSEA. The CDR3 extends over 14 amino acids. The CDR3 protein is CSGIGSGPTGELFF. The DNA of the CDR3 is TGCAGCGGCATCGGTAGCGGGCCAACCGGGGAGCTGTTTTTT.

V usage is TRBV12-3 or TRBV12-4 and J usage is TRBJ1-1; D is unclear. Trimming cost V 5 bases and J 1 base, with 11 bases left between them. The CDR3 sequence is 14 residues long. CDR3 sequence: CASSAVQQNTEAFF. The CDR3 DNA reads as TGTGCCAGCAGTGCGGTCCAGCAGAACACTGAAGCTTTCTTT.

The chain links TRBV20-1 to TRBJ2-3, with D perhaps TRBD2 (6 bases). The germline V and J ends were trimmed by 1 base and 3 bases, with 8 bases remaining between them. CDR3 length: 13 amino acids. Germline lookup yields CDR1 DFQATT and CDR2 SNEGSKA (reference sequence). The CDR3 DNA is TGCAGTGCTAGAGTGGGACTTACAGATACGCAGTATTTT. This encodes CSARVGLTDTQYF.

The chain uses TRBV3-1 and TRBJ2-7; D call uncertain. Germline V gene lookup returns CDR1 LGHDT and CDR2 YNNKEL (reference sequence). Trimming left V 3 bases short and J 3 bases short, with 6 bases between. The CDR3 runs to 12 residues. CDR3 in amino acids: CASSHQNYEQYF. The CDR3 DNA is TGTGCCAGCAGCCACCAGAACTACGAGCAGTACTTC.

The J gene is TRBJ2-5, the V gene TRBV20-1; 9 bases are shared with TRBD2. The CDR3 is 15 amino acids. Germline CDR1 reads DFQATT; CDR2 reads SNEGSKA (reference sequence). In nucleotides, the CDR3 is TGCAGCGCGACCGTTGGGACTAGCAGACAAGAGACCCAGTACTTC. Residues: CSATVGTSRQETQYF.

The genes are TRBV5-4 and TRBJ2-7; 9 nucleotides agree with TRBD1. With V trimmed by 4 bases and J by 1 base, 6 bases remained unmatched. This CDR3 contains 15 residues. Germline assignment: CDR1 SGHNT and CDR2 YYREEE (reference sequence). CDR3 protein: CASSESGTGSYEQYF. The CDR3 coding sequence is TGTGCCAGCAGCGAATCCGGGACAGGGTCCTACGAGCAGTACTTC.

This clonotype was seen only once. V gene TRBV20-1 combines with J gene TRBJ1-2, with a tentative D call TRBD1 (5 bases). The V end lost 3 bases, the J end lost 8 bases, and 13 bases lay between the germline ends. The germline CDR1 and CDR2 sequences are DFQATT and SNEGSKA (reference sequence). The CDR3 length is 12 residues. In DNA, the CDR3 is TGCAGTGCTAGTACCGGGGGTCGAGGCTACACCTTC. Translating gives CSASTGGRGYTF.

The rearrangement links TRBV12-3 or TRBV12-4 to TRBJ1-6; 8 bases agree with TRBD1. J lost 6 bases, V lost 1 base, and 8 bases had no gene match. The CDR3 sequence is 17 residues long. The CDR3 loop is CASSLGSLDRGNSPLHF. CDR3 nucleotides: TGTGCCAGCAGTTTAGGGTCCCTTGACAGGGGTAATTCACCCCTCCACTTT.

The chain combines TRBV18 with TRBJ1-6, with D possibly TRBD1 on 5 matching bases. The CDR3 is 14 amino acids. CDR1 is KGHSH, CDR2 LQKENI, per germline. Trimming stripped 5 bases from V and 9 bases from J, with 14 bases between. This CDR3 is CASSADRGGSPLHF. The CDR3 region has the DNA TGTGCCAGCTCAGCCGACCGGGGGGGTTCACCCCTCCACTTT.

V gene TRBV12-3 or TRBV12-4 combines with J gene TRBJ2-1; 11 bases line up with TRBD2. This CDR3 region has 15 residues. The V segment lost 6 bases and the J segment 5 bases; nucleotides outside the gene matches: 6. The CDR3 nucleotides read TGTGCCAGCAGGAGCCTAGCGGGGGGCCACAATGAGCAGTTCTTC. Translated: CASRSLAGGHNEQFF.

The chain carries TRBV15 and TRBJ2-3; D not certain. There are 15 residues in the CDR3. Germline assignment: CDR1 LNHNV and CDR2 YYDKDF (reference sequence). V was clipped by 0 bases and J by 5 bases, with 12 bases between them. The DNA of the CDR3 is TGTGCCACCAGCAGAGATCTCGTCTCAGGAGATACGCAGTATTTT. Translation: CATSRDLVSGDTQYF.

The chain has TRBV4-3 and TRBJ2-1, with D unclear. V dropped 0 bases and J dropped 7 bases, with 10 bases sitting between them. The CDR3 spans 14 residues. Germline loops: CDR1 LGHNA, CDR2 YSLEER. CDR3 nucleotides: TGCGCCAGCAGCCAAGAGTCGTCCGCAAATGAGCAGTTCTTC. It codes for CASSQESSANEQFF.

The V gene is TRBV5-6, the J gene TRBJ2-7; possibly TRBD1 for D (6 bases). The V gene's germline CDR1 is SGHDT and CDR2 YYEEEE. Trimming shortened V by 5 bases and J by 1 base, and 13 bases separated the two germline ends. The CDR3 is 14 amino acids. CDR3 protein: CASRPQGGSYEQYF. The CDR3 DNA reads TGTGCCAGCAGGCCACAGGGTGGATCCTACGAGCAGTACTTC.

This chain connects TRBV6-6 to TRBJ1-1; D unclear. Trimming cost V 0 bases and J 5 bases, with 7 bases left between them. The CDR3 totals 13 residues. Germline CDR1 and CDR2: MNHNY and SVGAGI (reference sequence). CDR3 coding DNA: TGTGCCAGCAGTTACTCGCGGGGAACTGAAGCTTTCTTT. Its protein is CASSYSRGTEAFF.

The chain carries TRBV25-1 and TRBJ2-1; 8 bases line up with TRBD2. V was clipped by 4 bases and J by 10 bases; unmatched bases: 9. The CDR3 covers 14 residues. The germline gives CDR1 MGHDK, CDR2 SYGVNS. The CDR3 bases are TGTGCCAGCAGTGGGCGGATCCGGGAGGGCGAGCAGTTCTTC. Translating gives CASSGRIREGEQFF.